Listed here are 20 T cell receptor beta chains from one sample, sequenced in a study of OX40 agonist ivuxolimab in advanced cancers. Clones were sequenced by immunoSEQ multiplex PCR, and TCRdb holds only the in-frame ones, with some missing. Among 77,000 or so clones listed, under 85% were seen once. The sequences come from CD4+ or CD8+ T cells sorted from blood, collected in a trial of the OX40 agonist ivuxolimab. The receptors stem from an adult with an advanced solid tumor such as melanoma, head and neck, liver or kidney cancer.

This rearrangement joins TRBV2 to TRBJ2-5; 7 bases are shared with TRBD1. Trimming at V came to 2 bases and at J to 4 bases, leaving 1 base not matched to a gene. From germline, CDR1 is SNHLY and CDR2 FYNNEI. CDR3 length: 13 residues. CDR3 DNA sequence: TGTGCCAGCAGTGAACAGGGGGTAGAGACCCAGTACTTC. Protein: CASSEQGVETQYF.

This clone was seen a few times. The chain has TRBV5-1 and TRBJ1-4; tentative D call: TRBD1 (6 bases). Trimming removed 5 bases at V and 5 bases at J, with 19 bases between. The CDR3 length is 16 residues. The germline V gene encodes CDR1 SGHRS and CDR2 YFSETQ. CDR3 amino acids: CASSSTPWGHNEKLFF. The CDR3, as DNA: TGCGCCAGCAGTTCAACCCCGTGGGGACACAATGAAAAACTGTTTTTT.

The sample holds many counts of this clone. The rearrangement uses TRBV9 and TRBJ1-6, with 7 positions matching TRBD1. Trimming at V came to 4 bases and at J to 5 bases, leaving 3 bases not matched to a gene. The length of the CDR3 is 14 residues. Germline V CDR1 and CDR2: SGDLS, YYNGEE. The chain's CDR3 is CASSQGVNNSPLHF. The CDR3 region has the DNA TGTGCCAGCAGCCAGGGGGTGAATAATTCACCCCTCCACTTT. Full variable domain (rest looked up from reference TRBV9 and TRBJ1-6): DSGVTQTPKHLITATGQRVTLRCSPRSGDLSVYWYQQSLDQGLQFLIQYYNGEERAKGNILERFSAQQFPDLHSELNLSSLELGDSALYFCASSQGVNNSPLHFGNGTRLTVT.

J is TRBJ2-3 and V is TRBV11-3; D possibly uses TRBD1 or TRBD2 (5 bases each). V was pared by 4 bases and J by 2 bases, with 16 bases between. The CDR3 has 16 residues. CDR1 is SGHNT and CDR2 is YENEEA in the germline V gene. In DNA, the CDR3 is TGTGCCAGCAGCTGGGGGATTGACGGCCTCACAGATACGCAGTATTTT. It codes for CASSWGIDGLTDTQYF.

The chain combines TRBV6-5 with TRBJ2-4; TRBD2 is a possible D gene (6 bases). Between the trimmed V and J ends, which lost 5 bases and 6 bases, there was a span of 11 bases. This CDR3 comprises 13 residues. The germline V gene has CDR1 MNHEY and CDR2 SVGAGI. The CDR3 DNA is TGTGCCAGCAGTGAACTCGGGGGAAACATTCAGTACTTC. It is translated as CASSELGGNIQYF.

The chain employs TRBV7-2 and TRBJ1-1, with 7 bases fitting TRBD1. The trim removed 5 bases at V and 0 bases at J, leaving 3 bases unmatched. Per the germline V gene, CDR1 is SGHTA and CDR2 is FQGNSA. The CDR3 spans 14 residues. CDR3 residues: CASSPQGMNTEAFF. The CDR3 coding sequence is TGTGCCAGCAGCCCACAGGGGATGAACACTGAAGCTTTCTTT.

The J gene is TRBJ2-5, the V gene TRBV4-1; 8 bases are shared with TRBD1. The CDR3 has 15 residues. Looked up from germline, CDR1 is MGHRA and CDR2 is YSYEKL. With 0 bases clipped from V and 12 bases from J, the junction kept 12 bases outside the gene matches. The CDR3 loop reads CASSQDGTGPPKEYF. The CDR3 nucleotides are TGCGCCAGCAGCCAAGATGGGACAGGACCTCCTAAGGAGTACTTC.

The chain joins TRBV4-1 to TRBJ2-7, with TRBD2 matching 7 bases. The CDR3 has 16 residues. Germline CDR1 reads MGHRA; CDR2 reads YSYEKL. V shed 0 bases and J 2 bases; nucleotides not matched to a gene: 7. The CDR3 reads CASSQDMGGVAYEQYF. The CDR3 DNA sequence: TGCGCCAGCAGCCAAGATATGGGGGGGGTCGCCTACGAGCAGTACTTC.

This clone has only one observation. The chain couples TRBV7-2 to TRBJ2-1; D is undetermined. The CDR3 has 14 amino acids. Germline V gives CDR1 SGHTA, CDR2 FQGNSA. V was shortened by 5 bases and J by 4 bases, with 12 bases between the two germline ends. CDR3 residues: CASSPSGSYNEQFF. The CDR3 nucleotides are TGTGCCAGCAGCCCATCGGGCTCGTACAATGAGCAGTTCTTC. The full variable domain, its missing parts supplied by reference TRBV7-2 and TRBJ2-1, is GAGVSQSPSNKVTEKGKDVELRCDPISGHTALYWYRQSLGQGLEFLIYFQGNSAPDKSGLPSDRFSAERTGGSVSTLTIQRTQQEDSAVYLCASSPSGSYNEQFFGPGTRLTVL.

V is TRBV5-5 and J is TRBJ1-2; D is unclear. With 2 bases removed from V and 3 bases from J, the gap between germline ends came to 14 bases. This CDR3 region has 15 residues. From germline, CDR1 is SGHKS and CDR2 YYEKEE (reference sequence). CDR3 coding DNA: TGTGCCAGCAGCTTCGGGGAGGCCTCGGACTATGGCTACACCTTC. Translating gives CASSFGEASDYGYTF.

In its sample, this clone was seen a few times. The chain employs TRBV6-5 and TRBJ2-5; tentatively, D is TRBD1 or TRBD2 (5 bases each). The CDR3 consists of 15 residues. Germline V gene sequence: CDR1 MNHEY, CDR2 SVGAGI. Deletions cut 2 bases from V and 2 bases from J, with 12 bases between. Here the CDR3 reads CASSYTRDRQETQYF. CDR3 bases: TGTGCCAGCAGTTACACCAGGGACCGGCAAGAGACCCAGTACTTC.

The chain employs TRBV7-2 and TRBJ2-3; D is possibly TRBD2 (5 bases). V lost 0 bases, J lost 4 bases, and 11 bases lay in between. The length of the CDR3 is 15 residues. From germline, CDR1 is SGHTA and CDR2 FQGNSA. The CDR3 protein is CASSLASTRADTQYF. The CDR3 DNA sequence: TGTGCCAGCAGCTTAGCCTCTACGAGGGCAGATACGCAGTATTTT.

CDR3 sequence reads: CASSTGTSYEQYF. CDR3 bases: TGTGCCAGCTCAACCGGGACATCGTACGAGCAGTACTTC. The chain has TRBV18 and TRBJ2-7, with D possibly TRBD1 on 6 matching bases. CDR3 size: 13 residues. Trimming left V 5 bases short and J 4 bases short, with 12 bases between. Looked up from germline, CDR1 is KGHSH and CDR2 is LQKENI. The whole variable domain, filled in from reference TRBV18 and TRBJ2-7, reads NAGVMQNPRHLVRRRGQEARLRCSPMKGHSHVYWYRQLPEEGLKFMVYLQKENIIDESGMPKERFSAEFPKEGPSILRIQQVVRGDSAAYFCASSTGTSYEQYFGPGTRLTVT.

The chain employs TRBV7-2 and TRBJ2-5; 8 positions match TRBD1. This CDR3 has 17 amino acids. J gave up 5 bases and V 5 bases, and 16 bases lay outside the gene matches. Germline CDR1 SGHTA, CDR2 FQGNSA. The CDR3 spells CASSASTGARGMETQYF. DNA of the CDR3: TGTGCCAGCAGCGCCTCGACAGGGGCGCGGGGAATGGAGACCCAGTACTTC.

The rearrangement uses TRBV11-2 and TRBJ2-1; TRBD2 agrees at 14 bases. Germline trimming cut 6 bases from V and 1 base from J; bases unmatched to any gene: 5. Germline CDR1 SGHAT, CDR2 FQNNGV. CDR3 length: 17 amino acids. CDR3 region: CASRPGLAGVSYNEQFF. In DNA, the CDR3 is TGTGCCAGCAGGCCGGGACTAGCGGGAGTATCCTACAATGAGCAGTTCTTC.

The gene calls are TRBV10-3 and TRBJ1-2, with 9 positions matching TRBD1. Germline CDR1 is ENHRY and CDR2 is SYGVKD. The CDR3 length is 13 residues. The ends lost 5 bases at V and 5 bases at J; junction bases unmatched: 3. CDR3 sequence (DNA): TGTGCCATCAGTCCGGGACAGGGATATGGCTACACCTTC. It specifies CAISPGQGYGYTF.

This chain connects TRBV5-1 to TRBJ2-5; TRBD2 might be the D (6 bases). Trimming took 0 bases from V and 5 from J, leaving 14 bases between them. CDR3 length: 15 residues. Germline V gives CDR1 SGHRS, CDR2 YFSETQ. The chain's CDR3 is CASSLAGVQVETQYF. The DNA of the CDR3 is TGCGCCAGCAGCTTGGCGGGAGTACAAGTGGAGACCCAGTACTTC. The whole variable domain, filled in from reference TRBV5-1 and TRBJ2-5, reads KAGVTQTPRYLIKTRGQQVTLSCSPISGHRSVSWYQQTPGQGLQFLFEYFSETQRNKGNFPGRFSGRQFSNSRSEMNVSTLELGDSALYLCASSLAGVQVETQYFGPGTRLLVL.

This chain links TRBV19 with TRBJ1-5; tentatively, D is TRBD1 (6 bases). This CDR3 is 17 amino acids long. CDR1 is LNHDA, CDR2 SQIVND, per germline (reference sequence). V gave up 5 bases and J gave up 0 bases, with 17 bases separating them. CDR3 amino acids: CASSRGHTISSNQPQHF. The CDR3 region has the DNA TGTGCCAGTAGTCGGGGACACACGATAAGTAGCAATCAGCCCCAGCATTTT.

The chain employs TRBV7-2 and TRBJ2-5, with D possibly being TRBD2 (5 bases). Trimming took 2 bases from V and 5 from J, leaving 24 bases between them. Germline V gene lookup returns CDR1 SGHTA and CDR2 FQGNSA. There are 18 residues in the CDR3. In DNA, the CDR3 is TGTGCCAGCAGCTTAAGAAGGTTAGGAGGTAATTCTCAGGAGACCCAGTACTTC. Translated: CASSLRRLGGNSQETQYF.

This clone was counted between two and nine times. The genes are TRBV28 and TRBJ1-5; D remains ambiguous. The germline V gene has CDR1 MDHEN and CDR2 SYDVKM. V lost 5 bases and J 0 bases, leaving 8 bases between the germline ends. There are 14 residues in the CDR3. The CDR3 protein is CASSKGHSNQPQHF. The CDR3 nucleotides are TGTGCCAGCAGTAAGGGTCATAGCAATCAGCCCCAGCATTTT.